This passage covers 32 T cell receptor beta chains from one sample sequenced in a study of Ad26.COV2.S vaccination and SARS-CoV-2 variants. Treatment reported: around 19 received Ad26.COV2.S at low or high dose, single or two shots; about five received placebo; per-sample allocation not given. Samples were taken on day 63 after the first vaccine or placebo injection. The method was immunoSEQ multiplex PCR; TCRdb's version includes in-frame clones alone and lacks a portion of them. This table has a few hundred thousand clones, about 90% appearing once. The source material was peripheral blood, sampled in a trial of Ad26.COV2.S vaccine versus placebo. These receptors all come from a person aged 18 to 65 who received the Ad26.COV2.S COVID-19 vaccine or a placebo.

This chain uses TRBV3-1 (or the pseudogene TRBV3-2) with TRBJ1-6; D possibly corresponds to TRBD1 (5 bases). Germline V gene lookup returns CDR1 LGHDT and CDR2 YNNKEL (reference sequence). The CDR3 runs 17 residues. Trimming removed 1 base at V and 0 bases at J, with 10 bases between. In DNA form, the CDR3 reads TGTGCCAGCAGCCAAGCGGAGGGGAGCTCCTATAATTCACCCCTCCACTTT. Protein: CASSQAEGSSYNSPLHF.

The V gene is TRBV5-1, the J gene TRBJ1-2, with TRBD1 matching over 8 bases. The length of the CDR3 is 14 residues. Germline V CDR1 and CDR2: SGHRS, YFSETQ. Trimming removed 4 bases from V and 8 bases from J; junction bases left unmatched: 10. The DNA for the CDR3 is TGCGCCAGCAGCCACCGGACAGGGAAGGAGGGCTACACCTTC. Translating it yields CASSHRTGKEGYTF.

The table lists this clone with a few counts. V and J are TRBV9 and TRBJ1-6; D call uncertain. The CDR3 extends over 14 amino acids. The germline V gene encodes CDR1 SGDLS and CDR2 YYNGEE. V lost 4 bases, J lost 8 bases, and 13 bases lay in between. The CDR3 loop reads CASSPRNTDSPLHF. The CDR3 nucleotides read TGTGCCAGCAGCCCTAGAAATACGGATTCACCCCTCCACTTT.

The genes are TRBV27 and TRBJ1-4; D ambiguous. The CDR3 runs to 16 residues. V was cut by 3 bases and J by 0 bases, with 11 bases left in between. Germline V gene sequence: CDR1 MNHEY, CDR2 SMNVEV (reference sequence). The CDR3 protein is CASSLITGTTNEKLFF. CDR3 in DNA: TGTGCCAGCAGTTTGATAACCGGAACAACTAATGAAAAACTGTTTTTT.

V gene TRBV3-1 (or the pseudogene TRBV3-2) combines with J gene TRBJ1-4; 10 bases fit TRBD1. The CDR3 has 16 residues. Losses at the gene ends were 1 base for V and 7 bases for J; bases not matched to a gene: 6. Per the germline V gene, CDR1 is LGHDT and CDR2 is YNNKEL (reference sequence). The CDR3 region is CASSQVSGTGAEKLFF. In DNA form, the CDR3 reads TGTGCCAGCAGCCAAGTGTCCGGGACAGGGGCTGAAAAACTGTTTTTT.

The chain employs TRBV4-1 and TRBJ1-1, with D perhaps TRBD1 (5 bases). The CDR3 loop spans 14 amino acids. Trimming stripped 4 bases from V and 0 bases from J, with 9 bases between. Looked up from germline, CDR1 is MGHRA and CDR2 is YSYEKL. The CDR3 region is CASSRGGMNTEAFF. Here the CDR3 DNA reads TGCGCCAGCAGCCGCGGGGGGATGAACACTGAAGCTTTCTTT.

This chain uses TRBV3-1 (or the pseudogene TRBV3-2) with TRBJ1-6; D is possibly TRBD1 (5 bases). The germline V and J ends were trimmed by 7 bases and 7 bases, with 11 bases remaining between them. The CDR3 extends over 13 amino acids. From germline, CDR1 is LGHDT and CDR2 YNNKEL (reference sequence). CDR3 sequence: CASNKGSNSPLHF. The CDR3 DNA sequence: TGTGCCAGCAACAAGGGGTCCAATTCACCCCTCCACTTT.

Concerning this clone: The same CDR3 can be traced to other DNA sequences in this sample. The chain recombines TRBV6-2 or TRBV6-3 with TRBJ2-5; 9 bases line up with TRBD1. The CDR3 is 14 residues long. Germline CDR1 MNHEY, CDR2 SVGEGT. The V segment lost 5 bases and the J segment 2 bases; nucleotides outside the gene matches: 3. CDR3 DNA: TGTGCCAGCAGTACTGGGACAGGGCAAGAGACCCAGTACTTC. It specifies CASSTGTGQETQYF.

CDR3 region: CASSQAGPLRGSGANVLTF. The CDR3 DNA follows: TGTGCCAGCAGCCAGGCAGGCCCCTTGCGGGGTTCCGGGGCCAACGTCCTGACTTTC. V is TRBV14 and J is TRBJ2-6; weak D call: TRBD2 (6 bases). The CDR3 has 19 amino acids. V gave up 3 bases and J gave up 4 bases, with 22 bases separating them. Per the germline V gene, CDR1 is SGHDN and CDR2 is FVKESK.

This sequence joins TRBV30 and TRBJ1-2, with D hard to call. The CDR3 runs 17 residues. Looked up from germline, CDR1 is GTSNPN and CDR2 is SVGIG (reference sequence). V was clipped by 2 bases and J by 4 bases, with 23 bases between them. The CDR3 DNA reads TGTGCCTGGAGTAAATCCCATGGATCGGCAGGCGGCTATGGCTACACCTTC. Residues: CAWSKSHGSAGGYGYTF. Looking up the rest from reference TRBV30 and TRBJ1-2 gives the full variable domain: SQTIHQWPATLVQPVGSPLSLECTVEGTSNPNLYWYRQAAGRGLQLLFYSVGIGQISSEVPQNLSASRPQDRQFILSSKKLLLSDSGFYLCAWSKSHGSAGGYGYTFGSGTRLTVV.

This clone was counted once. V usage is TRBV19 and J usage is TRBJ1-2; a weak D match, TRBD1 (5 bases). CDR3 length: 13 residues. Deletions cut 7 bases from V and 8 bases from J, with 17 bases between. The germline V gene encodes CDR1 LNHDA and CDR2 SQIVND (reference sequence). CDR3 DNA: TGTGCCAGTAAACCTGACAGTTCTCGGGGCTACACCTTC. This translates into CASKPDSSRGYTF.

The chain joins TRBV29-1 to TRBJ1-1, with unresolved D. This CDR3 has 12 amino acids. Germline lookup yields CDR1 SQVTM and CDR2 ANQGSEA. Trimming shortened V by 1 base and J by 7 bases, and 10 bases separated the two germline ends. The CDR3 DNA is TGCAGCGTTGAAGTACGGGGAGTTGAAGCTTTCTTT. Translation gives CSVEVRGVEAFF.

The count of this clone is one. The V and J genes are TRBV12-3 or TRBV12-4 and TRBJ1-1; D gene unclear. Trimming took 6 bases from V and 1 from J, leaving 9 bases between them. The CDR3 is 13 residues long. The CDR3 sequence is CASRDVRNTEAFF. CDR3 nucleotide sequence: TGTGCCAGCAGGGACGTTAGGAACACTGAAGCTTTCTTT.

The chain couples TRBV29-1 to TRBJ1-1; D may be TRBD1 (6 bases). This CDR3 region has 13 residues. The ends were cut back, 6 bases at V and 2 bases at J, with 13 bases in the middle. Per germline, CDR1 SQVTM and CDR2 ANQGSEA. The CDR3 spells CSVLQGINTEAFF. The CDR3 DNA is TGCAGCGTGTTACAGGGAATAAACACTGAAGCTTTCTTT.

The rearrangement joins TRBV28 to TRBJ2-3; no clear D. V was pared by 11 bases and J by 4 bases, with 16 bases between. CDR3 length equals 13 residues. Germline lookup yields CDR1 MDHEN and CDR2 SYDVKM. CDR3 protein: CAVRFPVPDTQYF. CDR3 sequence (DNA): TGTGCCGTCCGATTCCCCGTCCCAGATACGCAGTATTTT.

The CDR3 sequence is CASSLKLVAGSWNEQFF. Written as DNA, the CDR3 is TGTGCCAGCAGCTTAAAACTTGTAGCGGGCTCGTGGAATGAGCAGTTCTTC. The chain couples TRBV11-2 to TRBJ2-1; TRBD2 aligns across 7 bases. The trim removed 2 bases at V and 7 bases at J, leaving 14 bases unmatched. CDR3 length equals 17 residues. From germline, CDR1 is SGHAT and CDR2 FQNNGV.

This clone was recorded only once. The rearrangement uses TRBV6-6 and TRBJ1-4; D is undetermined. Trimming cost V 6 bases and J 1 base, with 12 bases left between them. In germline, CDR1 is MNHNY, CDR2 SVGAGI (reference sequence). CDR3 size: 15 residues. The CDR3: CASSSEQRTNEKLFF. CDR3 nucleotide sequence: TGTGCCAGCAGCTCTGAACAGAGAACTAATGAAAAACTGTTTTTT.

V and J are TRBV4-2 and TRBJ2-5; D tentatively reads TRBD1 or TRBD2 (6 bases each). Per the germline V gene, CDR1 is LGHNA and CDR2 is YNFKEQ. The CDR3 is made up of 15 amino acids. The V gene lost 7 bases and the J gene lost 4 bases, with 19 bases spanning the gap. This CDR3 is CASTPGGSLGETQYF. For the CDR3, the DNA is TGTGCCAGCACCCCCGGGGGCTCGCTGGGAGAGACCCAGTACTTC.

This sequence joins TRBV4-3 and TRBJ2-5; the D is unclear. Germline V gene lookup returns CDR1 LGHNA and CDR2 YSLEER. Trimming left V 0 bases short and J 2 bases short, with 13 bases between. There are 16 residues in the CDR3. The CDR3 loop is CASSQDGTEFQETQYF. The CDR3 DNA is TGCGCCAGCAGCCAAGATGGAACCGAATTTCAAGAGACCCAGTACTTC.

The V gene is TRBV3-1 (or the pseudogene TRBV3-2), the J gene TRBJ2-4, with 11 bases matching TRBD2. Trimming cost V 2 bases and J 5 bases; bases outside gene matches: 5. Germline V CDR1 and CDR2: LGHDT, YNNKEL (reference sequence). The CDR3 is 16 residues long. Written as DNA, the CDR3 is TGTGCCAGCAGCCAAATTCCACTAGCGGGAGAAAACATTCAGTACTTC. Translated: CASSQIPLAGENIQYF.

The chain joins TRBV3-1 (or the pseudogene TRBV3-2) to TRBJ2-7; 9 positions match TRBD1. V lost 3 bases, J lost 5 bases, and 11 bases stayed unmatched. The CDR3 consists of 16 residues. CDR1 LGHDT and CDR2 YNNKEL come from the germline V gene (reference sequence). CDR3 in amino acids: CASSQGTGRSTDEQYF. The CDR3, as DNA: TGTGCCAGCAGCCAGGGGACAGGGAGAAGCACGGACGAGCAGTACTTC.

The rearrangement links TRBV11-2 to TRBJ2-7; D may be TRBD2 (6 bases). There are 15 residues in the CDR3. In germline, CDR1 is SGHAT, CDR2 FQNNGV. V lost 2 bases, J lost 7 bases, and 18 bases lay in between. In DNA, the CDR3 is TGTGCCAGCAGCTTACAGCGGGCGACCGCCTTAGAGCAGTACTTC. Translation: CASSLQRATALEQYF.

The chain has TRBV14 and TRBJ2-1; 8 bases agree with TRBD2. With 2 bases clipped from V and 4 bases from J, the junction kept 7 bases outside the gene matches. The germline CDR1 and CDR2 sequences are SGHDN and FVKESK. The CDR3 covers 16 residues. The CDR3 reads CASSQRAGVEYNEQFF. The CDR3, as DNA: TGTGCCAGCAGCCAACGAGCGGGGGTTGAATACAATGAGCAGTTCTTC.

The CDR3: CASSWGLYGYTF. In DNA, the CDR3 is TGTGCCAGCAGTTGGGGGCTGTATGGCTACACCTTC. The chain employs TRBV12-3 or TRBV12-4 and TRBJ1-2, with D possibly matching TRBD1 (6 bases). V was shortened by 4 bases and J by 5 bases, with 8 bases between the two germline ends. The CDR3 loop spans 12 amino acids.

The chain recombines TRBV15 with TRBJ1-2; D gene unclear. Between the trimmed V and J ends, which lost 0 bases and 5 bases, there was a span of 10 bases. Germline V gives CDR1 LNHNV, CDR2 YYDKDF (reference sequence). The CDR3 consists of 14 residues. This CDR3 is CATSRDGPRYGYTF. In DNA form, the CDR3 reads TGTGCCACCAGCAGAGACGGACCGAGATATGGCTACACCTTC.

The chain carries TRBV18 and TRBJ2-7, with TRBD1 matching 8 bases. The germline CDR1 and CDR2 sequences are KGHSH and LQKENI. V lost 5 bases and J lost 7; bases outside the gene matches: 4. The CDR3 has 12 amino acids. CDR3 sequence: CASSKDRAEQYF. The CDR3 DNA reads TGTGCCAGCTCAAAGGACAGGGCTGAGCAGTACTTC.

The chain recombines TRBV6-2 or TRBV6-3 with TRBJ2-3; TRBD2 might be the D (6 bases). With 7 bases removed from V and 7 bases from J, the gap between germline ends came to 24 bases. Germline assignment: CDR1 MNHEY and CDR2 SVGEGT. The CDR3 is 16 amino acids. CDR3 coding DNA: TGTGCCAGCACCCCGGGACTCACCGCTTTCCTATATACGCAGTATTTT. This sequence encodes CASTPGLTAFLYTQYF.

The rearrangement uses TRBV7-9 and TRBJ2-2; 10 bases line up with TRBD2. V lost 2 bases and J lost 0; bases outside the gene matches: 3. Germline CDR1 and CDR2: SEHNR and FQNEAQ (reference sequence). The CDR3 is 17 residues long. The CDR3 protein is CASSLSGLAANTGELFF. The DNA for the CDR3 is TGTGCCAGCAGCTTATCCGGACTAGCGGCGAACACCGGGGAGCTGTTTTTT. Complete variable domain (other parts from reference TRBV7-9 and TRBJ2-2): DTGVSQNPRHKITKRGQNVTFRCDPISEHNRLYWYRQTLGQGPEFLTYFQNEAQLEKSRLLSDRFSAERPKGSFSTLEIQRTEQGDSAMYLCASSLSGLAANTGELFFGEGSRLTVL.

The CDR3 spells CASRPSEDYTHSYEQYF. In nucleotides, the CDR3 is TGTGCCAGCAGACCTTCGGAGGACTATACCCACTCCTACGAGCAGTACTTC. The chain recombines TRBV7-8 with TRBJ2-7; tentatively, D is TRBD2 (6 bases). Trimming left V 6 bases short and J 0 bases short, with 21 bases between. Germline values: CDR1 SGHVS, CDR2 FQNEAQ. The CDR3 length is 17 residues.

The DNA of the CDR3 is TGTGCCAGCAGCGTAGGGACTAGCGGGAGTCGAGAGACCCAGTACTTC. Its translation: CASSVGTSGSRETQYF. The chain uses TRBV9 and TRBJ2-5; 13 nucleotides match TRBD2. Germline V CDR1 and CDR2: SGDLS, YYNGEE. V lost 0 bases, J lost 4 bases, and 3 bases stayed unmatched. The CDR3 loop spans 16 amino acids.

This clone showed up just once. V is TRBV7-3 and J is TRBJ1-1; D not certain. CDR1 is SGHTA and CDR2 is FQGTGA in the germline V gene. CDR3 length equals 13 residues. The germline V and J ends were trimmed by 4 bases and 5 bases, with 11 bases remaining between them. The CDR3 region is CASSSGVGTEAFF. CDR3 sequence (DNA): TGTGCCAGCAGCTCCGGGGTAGGTACTGAAGCTTTCTTT.

The chain joins TRBV6-2 or TRBV6-3 to TRBJ1-1, with D unclear. Trimming took off 2 bases at V and 1 base at J, with 2 bases between the two ends. The CDR3 sequence is 12 residues long. Germline CDR1 and CDR2: MNHEY and SVGEGT. The CDR3 loop is CASSYRNTEAFF. Here the CDR3 DNA reads TGTGCCAGCAGTTACCGGAACACTGAAGCTTTCTTT.